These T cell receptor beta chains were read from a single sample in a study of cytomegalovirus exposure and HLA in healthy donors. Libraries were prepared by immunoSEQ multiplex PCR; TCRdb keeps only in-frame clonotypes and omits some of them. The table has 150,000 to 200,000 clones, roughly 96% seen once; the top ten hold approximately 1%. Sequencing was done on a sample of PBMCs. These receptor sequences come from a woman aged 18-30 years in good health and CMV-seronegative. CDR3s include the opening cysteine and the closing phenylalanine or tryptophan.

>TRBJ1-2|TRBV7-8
CASSLEGQHSGYTF
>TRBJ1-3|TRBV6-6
CASGQGFYSGNTIYF
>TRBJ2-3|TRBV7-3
CASSEQVTDTQYF
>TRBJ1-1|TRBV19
CASAGGTANTEAFF
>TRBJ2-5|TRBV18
CASSPPSAGEIQETQYF
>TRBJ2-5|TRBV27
CASSLWDRAETQYF
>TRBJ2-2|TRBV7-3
CASSLLRGGLGTGELFF
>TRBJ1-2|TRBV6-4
CASRAGTGELYGYTF
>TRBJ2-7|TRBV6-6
CASGQVSYEQYF
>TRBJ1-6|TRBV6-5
CASRPRDRRFSPLHF
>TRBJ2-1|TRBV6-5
CASSSSGISYNEQFF
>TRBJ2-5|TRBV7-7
CASSLGLAGGSYQETQYF
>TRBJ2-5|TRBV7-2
CASSLEASQETQYF
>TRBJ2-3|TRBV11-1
CASRSTSGGATDTQYF
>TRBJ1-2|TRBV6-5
CASREPLNYGYTF
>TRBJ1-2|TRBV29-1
CSVEDTHYGYTF
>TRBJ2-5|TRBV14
CASSLGGGRETQYF
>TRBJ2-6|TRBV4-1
CASSQWTGDPSGANVLTF
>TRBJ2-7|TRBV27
CASRRLRGQGYEQYF
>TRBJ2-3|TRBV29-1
CSVVGVQGAGSSSTDTQYF
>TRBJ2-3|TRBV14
CASSPPLAGYADTQYF
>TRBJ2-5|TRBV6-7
CNRQGGETQYF
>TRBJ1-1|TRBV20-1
CSASPWDKAFF
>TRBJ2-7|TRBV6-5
CASSYPGGSPYEQYF
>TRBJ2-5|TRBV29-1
CSVDSGGLETQYF
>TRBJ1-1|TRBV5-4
CASSRAGLNTEAFF
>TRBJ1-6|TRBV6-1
CASSEARIRGSYNSPLHF
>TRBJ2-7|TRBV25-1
CASSEQGLGSYEQYF
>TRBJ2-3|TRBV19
CASSSSGAGAYTDTQYF